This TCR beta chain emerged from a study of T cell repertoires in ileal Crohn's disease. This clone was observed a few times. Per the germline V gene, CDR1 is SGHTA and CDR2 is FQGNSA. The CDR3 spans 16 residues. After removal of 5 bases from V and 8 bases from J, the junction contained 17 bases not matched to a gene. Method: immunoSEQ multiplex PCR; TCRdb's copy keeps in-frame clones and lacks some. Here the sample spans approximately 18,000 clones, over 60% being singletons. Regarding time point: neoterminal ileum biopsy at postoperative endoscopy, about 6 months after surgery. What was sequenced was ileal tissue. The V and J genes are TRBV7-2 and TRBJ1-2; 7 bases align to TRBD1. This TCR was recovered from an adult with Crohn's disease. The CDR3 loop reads CASSIRRQGGLGGYTF. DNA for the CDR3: TGTGCCAGCAGCATCCGCCGACAGGGAGGTTTAGGGGGCTACACCTTC.